These 5 T cell receptor beta chains came from one sample sequenced in a study of blood T cell repertoires in COVID-19. Profiling relied on immunoSEQ multiplex PCR, and the TCRdb table lists in-frame clones only, not all of them. Here the sample spans tens of thousands of clones, 70% to 90% being singletons. Sequences were obtained from peripheral blood. Every receptor here comes from a woman over 75 with active COVID-19.

The chain links TRBV6-2 or TRBV6-3 to TRBJ1-1, with D possibly being TRBD1 (5 bases). Trimming took 0 bases from V and 1 from J, leaving 9 bases between them. CDR1 is MNHEY and CDR2 is SVGEGT in the germline V gene. CDR3 length: 15 amino acids. The CDR3 is CASSYSGGTNTEAFF. Written as DNA, the CDR3 is TGTGCCAGCAGTTACTCGGGAGGGACGAACACTGAAGCTTTCTTT.

The chain joins TRBV5-1 to TRBJ1-2, with TRBD1 as a possible D gene (5 bases). The V end lost 1 base, the J end lost 3 bases, and 7 bases lay between the germline ends. This CDR3 has 13 residues. Germline lookup yields CDR1 SGHRS and CDR2 YFSETQ. DNA of the CDR3: TGCGCCAGCAGCTTGTCGGGGGACTATGGCTACACCTTC. Translated: CASSLSGDYGYTF.

This clone was recorded a few times. The J gene is TRBJ1-4, the V gene TRBV13; D might be TRBD1 (5 bases). The CDR3 runs to 15 residues. Germline lookup yields CDR1 PRHDT and CDR2 FYEKMQ (reference sequence). Trimming left V 2 bases short and J 1 base short, with 8 bases between. The CDR3 region has the DNA TGTGCCAGCAGCTTAAGGGGCAGAACTAATGAAAAACTGTTTTTT. Translating gives CASSLRGRTNEKLFF.

J is TRBJ1-4 and V is TRBV5-1; unclear D gene. Trimming took 1 base from V and 0 from J, leaving 7 bases between them. Germline CDR1 reads SGHRS; CDR2 reads YFSETQ. There are 15 residues in the CDR3. As DNA, the CDR3 is TGCGCCAGCAGCTTGATGGGCGCAACTAATGAAAAACTGTTTTTT. Protein product: CASSLMGATNEKLFF.

In nucleotides, the CDR3 is TGTGCCAGCAGTTTCGGTAGCGGGAGGCTCAATGAGCAGTTCTTC. Translating gives CASSFGSGRLNEQFF. The chain recombines TRBV27 with TRBJ2-1, with TRBD2 identical over 10 bases. This CDR3 spans 15 amino acids. From germline, CDR1 is MNHEY and CDR2 SMNVEV (reference sequence). After removal of 3 bases from V and 6 bases from J, the junction contained 5 bases not matched to a gene.